What follows are 25 T cell receptor beta chains derived from one specimen sequenced in a study of blood T cell repertoires in COVID-19. Using immunoSEQ multiplex PCR, the repertoire was profiled, and TCRdb retains in-frame clones only, with some absent. The repertoire has about 79,000 clones, 85% to 90% of them found once; the top ten carry 11% to 15%. Material: peripheral blood. The receptors were gathered from a man aged 65-85 years with active or convalescent COVID-19.

The V call is TRBV6-4, the J call TRBJ2-3; the D gene is possibly TRBD1 (5 bases). This CDR3 region has 12 residues. In germline, CDR1 is MRHNA, CDR2 SNTAGT. The ends were cut back, 3 bases at V and 7 bases at J, with 8 bases in the middle. CDR3 sequence (DNA): TGTGCCAGCAGTGAATCAGGGAATACGCAGTATTTT. Translation gives CASSESGNTQYF.

Turning to this clone: Compared with germline, one end of the junction differs, possibly owing to a read error. V is TRBV28 and J is TRBJ1-5; 8 positions match TRBD1. The CDR3 contains 17 residues. Per germline, CDR1 MDHEN and CDR2 SYDVKM. The CDR3 coding sequence is TGTGCCAGCAGTAGTTACAGGGGGAGGAGTAGCAATCAGCCCCTGCTTTTT. Translated: CASSSYRGRSSNQPLLF. Complete variable domain (other parts from reference TRBV28 and TRBJ1-5): DVKVTQSSRYLVKRTGEKVFLECVQDMDHENMFWYRQDPGLGLRLIYFSYDVKMKEKGDIPEGYSVSREKKERFSLILESASTNQTSMYLCASSSYRGRSSNQPLLFGDGTRLSIL.

The chain recombines TRBV20-1 with TRBJ2-5; D unclear. Trimming removed 6 bases from V and 5 bases from J, with 10 bases in between. This CDR3 comprises 11 residues. Per the germline V gene, CDR1 is DFQATT and CDR2 is SNEGSKA (reference sequence). The CDR3 sequence is CSAPDRETQYF. The CDR3 bases are TGCAGTGCCCCCGATCGGGAGACCCAGTACTTC.

The chain employs TRBV6-5 and TRBJ2-6; no reliable D call. The CDR3 is made up of 14 amino acids. V was pared by 5 bases and J by 4 bases, with 9 bases between. CDR1 and CDR2 from the germline V gene are MNHEY and SVGAGI. This CDR3 reads CASSPVSGANVLTF. CDR3 bases: TGTGCCAGCAGTCCGGTCTCGGGGGCCAACGTCCTGACTTTC.

The rearrangement links TRBV7-8 to TRBJ2-7; perhaps TRBD2 as D (6 bases). This CDR3 is built from 13 residues. V was clipped by 5 bases and J by 3 bases, with 11 bases between them. From germline, CDR1 is SGHVS and CDR2 FQNEAQ. This CDR3 reads CASSMGLGYEQYF. In DNA, the CDR3 is TGTGCCAGCAGCATGGGACTGGGCTACGAGCAGTACTTC.

The V and J genes are TRBV3-1 (or the pseudogene TRBV3-2) and TRBJ2-7, with 7 bases identical to TRBD2. Unmatched junction bases numbered 1, after V lost 0 bases and J lost 5 bases. CDR1 is LGHDT, CDR2 YNNKEL, per germline (reference sequence). The CDR3 totals 13 residues. This CDR3 reads CASSQDGRDEQYF. The CDR3 DNA reads as TGTGCCAGCAGCCAAGATGGGAGGGACGAGCAGTACTTC.

This sequence joins TRBV30 and TRBJ2-3; 16 bases fit TRBD2. Germline V gene sequence: CDR1 GTSNPN, CDR2 SVGIG (reference sequence). V gave up 6 bases and J gave up 1 base; unmatched junction bases: 16. The CDR3 loop spans 20 amino acids. The chain's CDR3 is CACPGRGGLAGGPGTDTQYF. CDR3 nucleotide sequence: TGTGCCTGCCCAGGCCGAGGGGGACTAGCGGGAGGGCCTGGCACAGATACGCAGTATTTT.

The gene calls are TRBV12-3 or TRBV12-4 and TRBJ1-1; a weak D match, TRBD1 (5 bases). The CDR3 covers 13 residues. Trimming pared 6 bases from V and 4 bases from J, leaving 12 bases between. The CDR3 DNA is TGTGCCAGCAGCTCCGGGGGGGTCACTGAAGCTTTCTTT. Its translation is CASSSGGVTEAFF.

The rearrangement uses TRBV24-1 and TRBJ2-5; D gene unclear. CDR3 length: 12 amino acids. CDR1 KGHDR and CDR2 SFDVKD come from the germline V gene. V lost 4 bases to trimming and J lost 2 bases, with 4 bases between them. DNA of the CDR3: TGTGCCACCAGTGACCTACAAGAGACCCAGTACTTC. Protein: CATSDLQETQYF.

The chain uses TRBV30 and TRBJ1-5; 8 bases match TRBD1. This CDR3 has 15 residues. J was trimmed by 4 bases and V by 4 bases; bases with no gene match: 9. The germline gives CDR1 GTSNPN, CDR2 SVGIG (reference sequence). In DNA form, the CDR3 reads TGTGCCTGGACCGAGCCCGGGACAGGAAATCAGCCCCAGCATTTT. Protein: CAWTEPGTGNQPQHF. Full variable domain (rest looked up from reference TRBV30 and TRBJ1-5): SQTIHQWPATLVQPVGSPLSLECTVEGTSNPNLYWYRQAAGRGLQLLFYSVGIGQISSEVPQNLSASRPQDRQFILSSKKLLLSDSGFYLCAWTEPGTGNQPQHFGDGTRLSIL.

This chain connects TRBV19 to TRBJ1-1; 8 nucleotides line up with TRBD1. The CDR3 length is 18 residues. With V trimmed by 6 bases and J by 6 bases, 21 bases remained unmatched. CDR1 and CDR2 from the germline V gene are LNHDA and SQIVND (reference sequence). CDR3 protein: CASRFHTGGRTFGSEAFF. Here the CDR3 DNA reads TGTGCCAGTAGATTTCATACAGGGGGACGCACCTTCGGGTCTGAAGCTTTCTTT.

The chain is built from TRBV5-1 and TRBJ2-5; TRBD2 agrees at 12 bases. The CDR3 totals 23 residues. Germline trimming cut 3 bases from V and 4 bases from J; bases unmatched to any gene: 28. The V gene's germline CDR1 is SGHRS and CDR2 YFSETQ. CDR3 sequence reads: CASSWPPLQELGLAGGPRETQYF. The CDR3 nucleotides are TGCGCCAGCAGCTGGCCGCCGCTACAGGAATTGGGGCTAGCGGGAGGGCCGCGAGAGACCCAGTACTTC.

The chain combines TRBV30 with TRBJ2-1, with TRBD2 matching over 9 bases. The trim removed 7 bases at V and 5 bases at J, leaving 6 bases unmatched. CDR3 length: 13 residues. Germline V CDR1 and CDR2: GTSNPN, SVGIG (reference sequence). The CDR3 DNA reads TGTGCCTTTGTAGCGGGAGCAGACAATGAGCAGTTCTTC. Translated, it gives CAFVAGADNEQFF.

The V call is TRBV10-3, the J call TRBJ1-2, with 11 bases aligning to TRBD1. Looked up from germline, CDR1 is ENHRY and CDR2 is SYGVKD. The CDR3 consists of 13 residues. The trim removed 7 bases at V and 8 bases at J, leaving 6 bases unmatched. The chain's CDR3 is CAINSDRGLGYTF. Written as DNA, the CDR3 is TGTGCCATCAACTCGGACAGGGGGCTCGGCTACACCTTC.

The rearrangement uses TRBV5-1 and TRBJ2-1, with 8 bases that match TRBD1. V dropped 2 bases and J dropped 7; count of bases not matched to a gene: 11. This CDR3 is built from 16 residues. Germline lookup yields CDR1 SGHRS and CDR2 YFSETQ. The CDR3 nucleotides read TGCGCCAGCAGCTTACTACGACAGGGGAAAAAGAATGAGCAGTTCTTC. This translates into CASSLLRQGKKNEQFF.

The gene calls are TRBV10-3 and TRBJ1-2, with 11 bases aligning to TRBD1. The V segment lost 10 bases and the J segment 3 bases; nucleotides outside the gene matches: 7. This CDR3 region has 14 residues. Per germline, CDR1 ENHRY and CDR2 SYGVKD. This chain's CDR3 is CANNPGQGDYGYTF. CDR3 DNA sequence: TGTGCCAACAACCCGGGACAGGGGGACTATGGCTACACCTTC.

This clone is a singleton in its sample. This chain links TRBV12-3 or TRBV12-4 with TRBJ2-3; D is undetermined. V was trimmed by 5 bases and J by 10 bases, leaving 13 bases between them. The CDR3 consists of 12 residues. The CDR3 DNA sequence: TGTGCCAGCAGTCCCCGCAGAGACTCGCAGTATTTT. This translates into CASSPRRDSQYF.

The chain carries TRBV30 and TRBJ1-4, with D hard to call. The V gene lost 2 bases and the J gene lost 7 bases, with 8 bases spanning the gap. From germline, CDR1 is GTSNPN and CDR2 SVGIG (reference sequence). The CDR3 has 12 amino acids. CDR3 bases: TGTGCCTGGAGTCCGGGGAGTGAAAAACTGTTTTTT. Its translation is CAWSPGSEKLFF.

V is TRBV28 and J is TRBJ1-5, with D hard to call. The V gene's germline CDR1 is MDHEN and CDR2 SYDVKM. V was trimmed by 10 bases and J by 3 bases, leaving 13 bases between them. The CDR3 length is 13 residues. CDR3 in DNA: TGTGCCACCTTCCGAGGTACCAATCAGCCCCAGCATTTT. The encoded protein is CATFRGTNQPQHF.

The V and J genes are TRBV28 and TRBJ1-1; a possible D gene is TRBD1 (5 bases). The CDR3 runs to 15 residues. Per the germline V gene, CDR1 is MDHEN and CDR2 is SYDVKM. V was shortened by 5 bases and J by 5 bases, with 18 bases between the two germline ends. CDR3 residues: CASSLGTAGGTEAFF. The CDR3 coding sequence is TGTGCCAGCAGTCTCGGGACGGCCGGGGGGACTGAAGCTTTCTTT. Complete variable domain (other parts from reference TRBV28 and TRBJ1-1): DVKVTQSSRYLVKRTGEKVFLECVQDMDHENMFWYRQDPGLGLRLIYFSYDVKMKEKGDIPEGYSVSREKKERFSLILESASTNQTSMYLCASSLGTAGGTEAFFGQGTRLTVV.

The chain combines TRBV5-1 with TRBJ1-1; 8 bases are shared with TRBD1. Looked up from germline, CDR1 is SGHRS and CDR2 is YFSETQ. Trimming took 4 bases from V and 5 from J; bases not matched to a gene: 10. This CDR3 has 15 residues. In nucleotides, the CDR3 is TGCGCCAGCAGCAACCCTTACAGGGGGGGGACTGAAGCTTTCTTT. This sequence encodes CASSNPYRGGTEAFF.

CDR3 in amino acids: CASTGTGSFGYTF. The CDR3 DNA sequence: TGTGCCAGTACCGGGACAGGGTCGTTTGGCTACACCTTC. The rearrangement uses TRBV2 and TRBJ1-2; 9 positions agree with TRBD1. This CDR3 comprises 13 residues. V lost 9 bases to trimming and J lost 7 bases; unmatched junction nucleotides: 9. The germline V gene encodes CDR1 SNHLY and CDR2 FYNNEI.

The rearrangement joins TRBV5-1 to TRBJ2-2; 11 positions agree with TRBD1. In germline, CDR1 is SGHRS, CDR2 YFSETQ. V shed 4 bases, J shed 7 bases, and the junction held 9 bases outside the gene matches. The CDR3 extends over 16 amino acids. For the CDR3, the DNA is TGCGCCAGCAGCCTCGGACAGGGGGCCATTGGCGGGGAGCTGTTTTTT. Translation gives CASSLGQGAIGGELFF.

J is TRBJ2-5 and V is TRBV6-5; 10 nucleotides align to TRBD1. Germline CDR1 and CDR2: MNHEY and SVGAGI. This CDR3 is built from 14 residues. Trimming took 4 bases from V and 5 from J; bases not matched to a gene: 4. CDR3 in DNA: TGTGCCAGCAGTTCGGGACAGGGGCTGGAGACCCAGTACTTC. This sequence encodes CASSSGQGLETQYF.

The chain links TRBV12-3 or TRBV12-4 to TRBJ1-2, with 8 bases fitting TRBD1. The CDR3 is 13 residues long. Germline trimming cut 3 bases from V and 8 bases from J; bases unmatched to any gene: 5. CDR3 region: CASSLAGTGGYTF. The CDR3 region has the DNA TGTGCCAGCAGTTTGGCCGGGACAGGCGGCTACACCTTC.